These T cell receptor beta chains were read from a single sample in a study of T cell changes during pregnancy in multiple sclerosis. Clones were sequenced by immunoSEQ multiplex PCR, and TCRdb holds only the in-frame ones, with some missing. The sample includes fewer than 20,000 clones, about 84% of them seen just once. The specimen was CD8+ T cells from peripheral blood mononuclear cells, collected after pregnancy. The receptor set was obtained from a female donor with multiple sclerosis, enrolled in a pregnancy study. Each CDR3 is given with its conserved first and last residue. Fields, in order: CDR3 protein, CDR3 DNA, V gene, J gene, D gene, clone size. A D gene is named only where the DNA matches it firmly. The size field is filled for only some rows; it gives once, few, many or a size class.

cdr3_aa: CSADHSATGGYTF; cdr3_nt: TGCAGCGCCGACCACAGCGCCACGGGGGGCTACACCTTC; v_call: TRBV29-1; j_call: TRBJ1-2; d_call: .; clone_size: .
cdr3_aa: CASSFSIGTASYEQYF; cdr3_nt: TGTGCCAGCAGTTTTTCTATTGGGACAGCAAGCTACGAGCAGTACTTC; v_call: TRBV27; j_call: TRBJ2-7; d_call: TRBD1; clone_size: .
cdr3_aa: CASIPGYSYNEQFF; cdr3_nt: TGTGCCAGCATCCCCGGTTACTCCTACAATGAGCAGTTCTTC; v_call: TRBV6-6; j_call: TRBJ2-1; d_call: .; clone_size: .
cdr3_aa: CASSLSAGTSGTDTQYF; cdr3_nt: TGTGCCAGCAGTTTGTCTGCCGGGACTAGCGGCACAGATACGCAGTATTTT; v_call: TRBV28; j_call: TRBJ2-3; d_call: TRBD2; clone_size: .
cdr3_aa: CATSREPGQEGYNEQFF; cdr3_nt: TGTGCCACCAGCAGAGAACCTGGACAGGAAGGATACAATGAGCAGTTCTTC; v_call: TRBV15; j_call: TRBJ2-1; d_call: TRBD1; clone_size: .
cdr3_aa: CSVEVGGSGANVLTF; cdr3_nt: TGCAGCGTTGAAGTCGGGGGCTCTGGGGCCAACGTCCTGACTTTC; v_call: TRBV29-1; j_call: TRBJ2-6; d_call: .; clone_size: few
cdr3_aa: CASSERGEAQPQHF; cdr3_nt: TGTGCCAGCAGTGAGCGGGGGGAGGCGCAGCCCCAGCATTTT; v_call: TRBV6-1; j_call: TRBJ1-5; d_call: .; clone_size: .
cdr3_aa: CASSIVVNTEAFF; cdr3_nt: TGTGCCAGTAGTATCGTCGTGAACACTGAAGCTTTCTTT; v_call: TRBV19; j_call: TRBJ1-1; d_call: .; clone_size: .
cdr3_aa: CASSDRRAKNIQYF; cdr3_nt: TGTGCCAGCAGTGACCGCAGAGCCAAAAACATTCAGTACTTC; v_call: TRBV25-1; j_call: TRBJ2-4; d_call: .; clone_size: .
cdr3_aa: CASSQDPSDSGNTIYF; cdr3_nt: TGCGCCAGCAGCCAAGATCCGTCAGACTCTGGAAACACCATATATTTT; v_call: TRBV4-3; j_call: TRBJ1-3; d_call: .; clone_size: .
cdr3_aa: CASSVGQPYEQYF; cdr3_nt: TGTGCCAGCAGCGTGGGACAGCCCTACGAGCAGTACTTC; v_call: TRBV11-2; j_call: TRBJ2-7; d_call: TRBD1; clone_size: once
cdr3_aa: CASSRDVGGIEQYF; cdr3_nt: TGCGCCAGCAGCCGAGATGTCGGGGGGATCGAGCAGTACTTC; v_call: TRBV4-3; j_call: TRBJ2-7; d_call: TRBD2; clone_size: .
cdr3_aa: CASSESTGTGGAYGYTF; cdr3_nt: TGTGCCAGCAGTGAGTCCACGGGGACAGGGGGTGCCTATGGCTACACCTTC; v_call: TRBV6-4; j_call: TRBJ1-2; d_call: TRBD1; clone_size: .
cdr3_aa: CASSLLLAGGPTDTQYF; cdr3_nt: TGTGCCAGCAGTTTATTATTAGCGGGAGGGCCGACAGATACGCAGTATTTT; v_call: TRBV27; j_call: TRBJ2-3; d_call: TRBD2; clone_size: .
cdr3_aa: CASSMTLGSYEQYF; cdr3_nt: TGTGCCAGTAGTATGACATTAGGCTCCTACGAGCAGTACTTC; v_call: TRBV19; j_call: TRBJ2-7; d_call: .; clone_size: .
cdr3_aa: CASTMTGVTEAFF; cdr3_nt: TGTGCCAGCACTATGACAGGGGTTACTGAAGCTTTCTTT; v_call: TRBV6-6; j_call: TRBJ1-1; d_call: TRBD1; clone_size: .
cdr3_aa: CASSFFNTGELFF; cdr3_nt: TGTGCCAGCAGTTTCTTTAACACCGGGGAGCTGTTTTTT; v_call: TRBV27; j_call: TRBJ2-2; d_call: .; clone_size: .
cdr3_aa: CATSPLDSYEQYF; cdr3_nt: TGTGCCACCAGCCCTCTAGATTCCTACGAGCAGTACTTC; v_call: TRBV15; j_call: TRBJ2-7; d_call: .; clone_size: .
cdr3_aa: CASSVEAGGAETQYF; cdr3_nt: TGTGCCAGCAGCGTAGAAGCGGGGGGAGCCGAGACCCAGTACTTC; v_call: TRBV9; j_call: TRBJ2-5; d_call: TRBD2; clone_size: .
cdr3_aa: CASSFRGGVTEAFF; cdr3_nt: TGTGCCAGCAGTTTCCGAGGGGGGGTGACTGAAGCTTTCTTT; v_call: TRBV27; j_call: TRBJ1-1; d_call: .; clone_size: .
cdr3_aa: CASSFRGLEETQYF; cdr3_nt: TGTGCCAGCAGCTTTCGAGGGCTCGAGGAGACCCAGTACTTC; v_call: TRBV9; j_call: TRBJ2-5; d_call: .; clone_size: .
cdr3_aa: CASSKGQEVGYEQYF; cdr3_nt: TGTGCCAGCAGTAAAGGACAGGAGGTAGGCTACGAGCAGTACTTC; v_call: TRBV6-1; j_call: TRBJ2-7; d_call: TRBD1; clone_size: .
cdr3_aa: CATSNLGRDWTEAFF; cdr3_nt: TGTGCCACCAGCAATTTAGGGAGGGATTGGACTGAAGCTTTCTTT; v_call: TRBV15; j_call: TRBJ1-1; d_call: .; clone_size: .
cdr3_aa: CASSLGTGSGYTF; cdr3_nt: TGTGCCAGCAGCTTAGGTACAGGGAGCGGCTACACCTTC; v_call: TRBV7-9; j_call: TRBJ1-2; d_call: .; clone_size: .
cdr3_aa: CASSYSGIDGYTF; cdr3_nt: TGTGCCAGCAGTTACTCTGGCATCGATGGCTACACCTTC; v_call: TRBV6-5; j_call: TRBJ1-2; d_call: .; clone_size: .
cdr3_aa: CASSSSETGTANTGELFF; cdr3_nt: TGTGCCAGCAGTTCAAGCGAAACCGGGACAGCGAACACCGGGGAGCTGTTTTTT; v_call: TRBV28; j_call: TRBJ2-2; d_call: TRBD1; clone_size: many
cdr3_aa: CASTDGAGLSYEQYF; cdr3_nt: TGTGCCAGCACCGATGGGGCAGGATTATCCTACGAGCAGTACTTC; v_call: TRBV28; j_call: TRBJ2-7; d_call: .; clone_size: .
cdr3_aa: CASSLLSSYNEQFF; cdr3_nt: TGTGCCAGCAGTTTACTAAGCTCCTACAATGAGCAGTTCTTC; v_call: TRBV28; j_call: TRBJ2-1; d_call: .; clone_size: .
cdr3_aa: CASSAWGQGKHEQYF; cdr3_nt: TGTGCCAGCAGCGCGTGGGGACAGGGGAAACACGAGCAGTACTTC; v_call: TRBV5-6; j_call: TRBJ2-7; d_call: TRBD1; clone_size: .
cdr3_aa: CASSQDWGGMNTGELFF; cdr3_nt: TGCGCCAGCAGCCAAGATTGGGGGGGAATGAACACCGGGGAGCTGTTTTTT; v_call: TRBV4-3; j_call: TRBJ2-2; d_call: TRBD2; clone_size: .
cdr3_aa: CASSLGTGMFYEQYF; cdr3_nt: TGTGCCAGCAGTTTAGGGACAGGGATGTTCTACGAGCAGTACTTC; v_call: TRBV28; j_call: TRBJ2-7; d_call: TRBD1; clone_size: .
cdr3_aa: CASSYSSVNTEAFF; cdr3_nt: TGTGCCAGCAGTTACTCATCAGTTAACACTGAAGCTTTCTTT; v_call: TRBV6-5; j_call: TRBJ1-1; d_call: .; clone_size: .
cdr3_aa: CASSAIGQGYEQYF; cdr3_nt: TGTGCCAGCAGTGCTATAGGACAGGGTTACGAGCAGTACTTC; v_call: TRBV27; j_call: TRBJ2-7; d_call: TRBD1; clone_size: .
cdr3_aa: CASSVGGRTGNYGYTF; cdr3_nt: TGTGCCAGCAGCGTAGGCGGGAGGACGGGAAACTATGGCTACACCTTC; v_call: TRBV9; j_call: TRBJ1-2; d_call: .; clone_size: .
cdr3_aa: CASSFSDSSYEQYF; cdr3_nt: TGTGCCAGCAGTTTCTCGGACAGCTCCTACGAGCAGTACTTC; v_call: TRBV6-5; j_call: TRBJ2-7; d_call: .; clone_size: .
cdr3_aa: CASSPTGVSYNEQFF; cdr3_nt: TGTGCCAGCAGTCCGACAGGGGTCTCCTACAATGAGCAGTTCTTC; v_call: TRBV11-2; j_call: TRBJ2-1; d_call: TRBD1; clone_size: .
cdr3_aa: CASSYGGSGTEAFF; cdr3_nt: TGTGCCAGCAGTTACGGGGGCAGCGGCACTGAAGCTTTCTTT; v_call: TRBV6-5; j_call: TRBJ1-1; d_call: .; clone_size: .
cdr3_aa: CASSLLAGDYEQYF; cdr3_nt: TGTGCCAGCAGTTTACTGGCGGGAGATTACGAGCAGTACTTC; v_call: TRBV28; j_call: TRBJ2-7; d_call: TRBD2; clone_size: .
cdr3_aa: CASSYIPGGGTEAFF; cdr3_nt: TGTGCCAGCAGTTACATCCCAGGGGGTGGCACTGAAGCTTTCTTT; v_call: TRBV6-5; j_call: TRBJ1-1; d_call: TRBD1; clone_size: .
cdr3_aa: CASSLVIGQYNEQFF; cdr3_nt: TGTGCCAGCAGCTTAGTGATTGGACAGTACAATGAGCAGTTCTTC; v_call: TRBV7-6; j_call: TRBJ2-1; d_call: .; clone_size: .
cdr3_aa: CASSLKTGYKNQPQHF; cdr3_nt: TGTGCCAGCAGCTTAAAGACAGGTTACAAAAATCAGCCCCAGCATTTT; v_call: TRBV11-3; j_call: TRBJ1-5; d_call: .; clone_size: .
cdr3_aa: CASSAGLAGVIDTQYF; cdr3_nt: TGTGCCAGCAGCGCGGGACTAGCGGGGGTGATAGATACGCAGTATTTT; v_call: TRBV7-3; j_call: TRBJ2-3; d_call: TRBD2; clone_size: once
cdr3_aa: CASSREASNYGYTF; cdr3_nt: TGTGCCAGTAGTCGAGAGGCTTCGAACTATGGCTACACCTTC; v_call: TRBV19; j_call: TRBJ1-2; d_call: .; clone_size: once
cdr3_aa: CASSLHPQGGEQFF; cdr3_nt: TGTGCCAGCAGTTTACACCCGCAGGGAGGAGAGCAGTTCTTC; v_call: TRBV28; j_call: TRBJ2-1; d_call: .; clone_size: medium-sized
cdr3_aa: CASSPRRSSGKETQYF; cdr3_nt: TGTGCCAGCTCACCACGCCGTTCTAGCGGAAAAGAGACCCAGTACTTC; v_call: TRBV18; j_call: TRBJ2-5; d_call: TRBD2; clone_size: .
cdr3_aa: CASSLFLGSGANVLTF; cdr3_nt: TGTGCCAGCAGTTTATTTCTCGGCTCTGGGGCCAACGTCCTGACTTTC; v_call: TRBV28; j_call: TRBJ2-6; d_call: .; clone_size: .
cdr3_aa: CASSPDSGNEQYF; cdr3_nt: TGTGCCAGCAGTCCGGATAGCGGGAACGAGCAGTACTTC; v_call: TRBV9; j_call: TRBJ2-7; d_call: TRBD2; clone_size: .
cdr3_aa: CASSPGQGNYGYTF; cdr3_nt: TGTGCCAGCAGCCCAGGACAGGGTAACTATGGCTACACCTTC; v_call: TRBV5-6; j_call: TRBJ1-2; d_call: TRBD1; clone_size: .